These 27 T cell receptor beta chains were sequenced from one sample in a study of cytomegalovirus exposure and HLA in healthy donors. The PCR contained 60 Vbeta and 13 Jbeta primers. Measured with immunoSEQ multiplex PCR; TCRdb has only the in-frame clones, and not every one. The data show fewer than 250,000 clones, over 65% seen once. Sample: PBMCs. The source of these receptors is a man younger than 35 in good health and CMV-seronegative.

V and J are TRBV9 and TRBJ2-5; D call uncertain. With 0 bases removed from V and 2 bases from J, the gap between germline ends came to 8 bases. Per germline, CDR1 SGDLS and CDR2 YYNGEE. The length of the CDR3 is 14 residues. CDR3 sequence reads: CASSVAPFQETQYF. The CDR3 nucleotides read TGTGCCAGCAGCGTAGCTCCCTTTCAAGAGACCCAGTACTTC.

The chain links TRBV19 to TRBJ2-1, with 8 bases aligning to TRBD1. V was pared by 4 bases and J by 1 base, with 6 bases of the junction left unmatched. This CDR3 contains 16 residues. The germline CDR1 and CDR2 sequences are LNHDA and SQIVND (reference sequence). This chain's CDR3 is CASSRGQGGSYNEQFF. The CDR3 DNA reads TGTGCCAGTAGTAGAGGACAGGGCGGGTCCTACAATGAGCAGTTCTTC.

The chain employs TRBV13 and TRBJ2-5, with D possibly matching TRBD2 (6 bases). CDR1 is PRHDT and CDR2 is FYEKMQ in the germline V gene (reference sequence). The CDR3 length is 11 residues. V dropped 5 bases and J dropped 7 bases, with 8 bases sitting between them. This CDR3 reads CASSPRGTQYF. The CDR3 region has the DNA TGTGCCAGCAGCCCGCGGGGGACCCAGTACTTC.

The gene calls are TRBV14 and TRBJ1-3; D is undetermined. This CDR3 is built from 15 residues. The V and J ends lost 5 bases and 0 bases respectively, with 11 bases between them. Germline V CDR1 and CDR2: SGHDN, FVKESK. This CDR3 is CASSMEVSSGNTIYF. CDR3 in DNA: TGTGCCAGCAGCATGGAGGTAAGCTCTGGAAACACCATATATTTT.

This chain joins TRBV7-6 and TRBJ2-2; 7 bases map to TRBD1. J was trimmed by 1 base and V by 7 bases; bases with no gene match: 3. Germline CDR1 SGHVS, CDR2 FNYEAQ. This CDR3 has 14 amino acids. CDR3 amino acids: CASTGTVNTGELFF. DNA for the CDR3: TGTGCCAGCACCGGGACAGTGAACACCGGGGAGCTGTTTTTT.

The V call is TRBV6-5, the J call TRBJ2-2; D perhaps matches TRBD2 (6 bases). Trimming pared 1 base from V and 5 bases from J, leaving 11 bases between. Germline V gene data show CDR1 as MNHEY and CDR2 as SVGAGI. The CDR3 has 15 residues. CDR3 DNA sequence: TGTGCCAGCAGTTACTTCGGGAGTAATACCGGGGAGCTGTTTTTT. It translates to CASSYFGSNTGELFF.

This chain joins TRBV19 and TRBJ2-2; D remains ambiguous. Germline lookup yields CDR1 LNHDA and CDR2 SQIVND (reference sequence). V was cut by 5 bases and J by 1 base, with 5 bases left in between. There are 13 residues in the CDR3. The CDR3 loop is CASSGMNTGELFF. The CDR3 DNA reads as TGTGCCAGTAGTGGCATGAACACCGGGGAGCTGTTTTTT.

V gene TRBV5-1 combines with J gene TRBJ2-7; perhaps TRBD2 as D (6 bases). Trimming left V 4 bases short and J 6 bases short, with 14 bases between. Germline V gene lookup returns CDR1 SGHRS and CDR2 YFSETQ. CDR3 size: 13 residues. The CDR3 spells CASSPVGTGEQYF. The CDR3 coding sequence is TGCGCCAGCAGCCCCGTGGGGACTGGCGAGCAGTACTTC.

There are a few counts of this clone. The rearrangement joins TRBV19 to TRBJ1-2; D unresolved. Germline CDR1 reads LNHDA; CDR2 reads SQIVND (reference sequence). Trimming cost V 10 bases and J 4 bases, with 19 bases left between them. The CDR3 extends over 14 amino acids. This CDR3 reads CATSWGDVTYGYTF. The CDR3 nucleotides are TGTGCCACCTCGTGGGGAGACGTAACCTATGGCTACACCTTC.

The chain uses TRBV27 and TRBJ1-1; D is undetermined. In germline, CDR1 is MNHEY, CDR2 SMNVEV (reference sequence). This CDR3 comprises 14 residues. Trimming shortened V by 5 bases and J by 4 bases, and 14 bases separated the two germline ends. The CDR3 DNA is TGTGCCAGCAGTCTGACAATCTACGGCACTGAAGCTTTCTTT. Translation: CASSLTIYGTEAFF.

The chain carries TRBV6-5 and TRBJ2-7, with 12 nucleotides matching TRBD1. V was pared by 6 bases and J by 7 bases, with 4 bases of the junction left unmatched. CDR3 size: 13 residues. CDR1 MNHEY and CDR2 SVGAGI come from the germline V gene. The CDR3 region has the DNA TGTGCCAGCAGGGGACAGGGGGCACGGGAGCAGTACTTC. This sequence encodes CASRGQGAREQYF.

The chain uses TRBV30 and TRBJ2-5, with D possibly TRBD1 on 7 matching bases. The CDR3 contains 13 residues. V lost 2 bases and J lost 5, with 12 bases in between. CDR1 is GTSNPN, CDR2 SVGIG, per germline (reference sequence). For the CDR3, the DNA is TGTGCCTGGAGTAAACCAGGGGGGGAGACCCAGTACTTC. Residues: CAWSKPGGETQYF.

The rearrangement links TRBV11-2 to TRBJ1-5; 9 bases map to TRBD1. CDR1 SGHAT and CDR2 FQNNGV come from the germline V gene. This CDR3 has 19 residues. J gave up 3 bases and V 6 bases, and 18 bases lay outside the gene matches. CDR3 nucleotide sequence: TGTGCCAGCAGTCATAATCACTACGGGACAGGGTTGGCCAATCAGCCCCAGCATTTT. Translated: CASSHNHYGTGLANQPQHF.

This clone was seen a handful of times. The chain joins TRBV30 to TRBJ1-4; TRBD1 is a possible D gene (6 bases). The CDR3 is 14 amino acids. Germline CDR1 is GTSNPN and CDR2 is SVGIG (reference sequence). The V end was cut by 3 bases, the J end by 8 bases, with 16 bases between. The CDR3 is CAWSPGQGNEKLFF. The CDR3 coding sequence is TGTGCCTGGAGCCCGGGGCAGGGGAACGAAAAACTGTTTTTT.

This clone was detected once. This chain links TRBV7-2 with TRBJ2-3; D perhaps matches TRBD2 (6 bases). Germline CDR1 reads SGHTA; CDR2 reads FQGNSA. Trimming left V 5 bases short and J 0 bases short, with 9 bases between. The CDR3 consists of 14 residues. CDR3 bases: TGTGCCAGCAGCGGCAGCGGGAGCACAGATACGCAGTATTTT. This gives the protein CASSGSGSTDTQYF.

The chain is built from TRBV19 and TRBJ2-1; TRBD2 agrees at 9 bases. The germline CDR1 and CDR2 sequences are LNHDA and SQIVND (reference sequence). V dropped 2 bases and J dropped 6; count of bases not matched to a gene: 8. This CDR3 is built from 16 residues. CDR3 nucleotides: TGTGCCAGTAGTATAAGCGGGCTAGCGGGACCCAATGAGCAGTTCTTC. It is translated as CASSISGLAGPNEQFF.

V gene TRBV5-1 combines with J gene TRBJ2-3; TRBD2 matches 9 bases. This CDR3 has 18 amino acids. From germline, CDR1 is SGHRS and CDR2 YFSETQ. V gave up 3 bases and J gave up 5 bases; unmatched junction bases: 16. This chain's CDR3 is CASSSVGGRARDRDTQYF. The CDR3 region has the DNA TGCGCCAGCAGCTCCGTCGGCGGGAGGGCCAGAGACAGAGATACGCAGTATTTT.

This clone is a singleton in its sample. The chain combines TRBV2 with TRBJ2-1, with 12 bases lining up with TRBD2. V gave up 4 bases and J gave up 12 bases; unmatched junction bases: 7. CDR1 is SNHLY and CDR2 is FYNNEI in the germline V gene. The CDR3 loop spans 14 amino acids. This CDR3 reads CASSATSGSGGQFF. The CDR3 DNA is TGTGCCAGCAGTGCGACTAGCGGGAGCGGGGGGCAGTTCTTC.

J is TRBJ2-1 and V is TRBV9; D is perhaps TRBD2 (6 bases). The V end lost 1 base, the J end lost 0 bases, and 17 bases lay between the germline ends. This CDR3 contains 18 residues. Germline CDR1 and CDR2: SGDLS and YYNGEE. As DNA, the CDR3 is TGTGCCAGCAGCGTATCGGGAGCCACTCCGAGCTCCTACAATGAGCAGTTCTTC. Translated, it gives CASSVSGATPSSYNEQFF.

The chain recombines TRBV6-4 with TRBJ2-2; 7 bases match TRBD2. Germline V gives CDR1 MRHNA, CDR2 SNTAGT. Trimming removed 3 bases from V and 2 bases from J; junction bases left unmatched: 6. There are 16 residues in the CDR3. The chain's CDR3 is CASSDGLADNTGELFF. The CDR3 nucleotides are TGTGCCAGCAGTGATGGGCTAGCGGATAACACCGGGGAGCTGTTTTTT.

This clone has a handful of counts. The J gene is TRBJ1-5, the V gene TRBV5-1; D is possibly TRBD1 (5 bases). In germline, CDR1 is SGHRS, CDR2 YFSETQ. The V end was cut by 0 bases, the J end by 0 bases, with 13 bases between. The CDR3 extends over 17 amino acids. The DNA of the CDR3 is TGCGCCAGCAGCTTGGACGGGGGACTATATAGCAATCAGCCCCAGCATTTT. It codes for CASSLDGGLYSNQPQHF.

This rearrangement joins TRBV9 to TRBJ2-1; D uncertain. The CDR3 covers 15 residues. V was pared by 8 bases and J by 2 bases, with 17 bases between. Germline CDR1 and CDR2: SGDLS and YYNGEE. The DNA of the CDR3 is TGTGCCAGGCTACTCTCTGGAGTTCCCTACAATGAGCAGTTCTTC. It is translated as CARLLSGVPYNEQFF.

The table lists this clone with a few counts. The chain combines TRBV5-4 with TRBJ1-4; 7 bases fit TRBD1. This CDR3 has 15 residues. The V gene's germline CDR1 is SGHNT and CDR2 YYREEE (reference sequence). J gave up 8 bases and V 5 bases, and 12 bases lay outside the gene matches. The CDR3 reads CASSPGRQGREKLFF. The CDR3 DNA is TGTGCCAGCAGTCCCGGGAGACAGGGACGGGAAAAACTGTTTTTT.

The chain is built from TRBV4-2 and TRBJ2-1; unclear D gene. The V and J ends lost 4 bases and 4 bases respectively, with 14 bases between them. The CDR3 runs 15 residues. Germline CDR1 LGHNA, CDR2 YNFKEQ. In nucleotides, the CDR3 is TGTGCCAGCAGCCGAGCAGCCATGGAGTACAATGAGCAGTTCTTC. It encodes CASSRAAMEYNEQFF.

The CDR3 sequence is CASSSTRGGETQYF. For the CDR3, the DNA is TGTGCCAGCAGTTCCACCCGGGGTGGAGAGACCCAGTACTTC. The gene calls are TRBV6-5 and TRBJ2-5; possibly TRBD2 for D (5 bases). Germline CDR1 MNHEY, CDR2 SVGAGI. Deletions cut 4 bases from V and 4 bases from J, with 13 bases between. The CDR3 is 14 amino acids.

This clone appeared a single time. The chain has TRBV6-6 and TRBJ2-7; tentative D call: TRBD2 (5 bases). V shed 2 bases and J shed 5 bases, with 7 bases lying between them. Germline V CDR1 and CDR2: MNHNY, SVGAGI (reference sequence). CDR3 length equals 12 residues. CDR3 sequence: CASSYPGNEQYF. CDR3 DNA sequence: TGTGCCAGCAGTTACCCCGGGAACGAGCAGTACTTC.

The CDR3 DNA sequence: TGTGCCAGCAGCTTGGGGACACCTGCTAACTATGGCTACACCTTC. Translated, it gives CASSLGTPANYGYTF. The chain is built from TRBV7-2 and TRBJ1-2; possibly TRBD1 for D (6 bases). The germline V gene encodes CDR1 SGHTA and CDR2 FQGNSA. Deletions cut 3 bases from V and 0 bases from J, with 11 bases between. The CDR3 has 15 amino acids.